These T cell receptor beta chains were read from a single sample in a study of blood T cell repertoires in COVID-19. Clones were read by immunoSEQ multiplex PCR, and TCRdb kept only the in-frame ones, dropping some. The table shows 300,000 to 350,000 clones, with roughly 89% occurring only once. Sequencing used peripheral blood. These receptors all stem from a man aged 30-40 years with COVID-19, enrolled during active disease. The CDR3 runs from the conserved cysteine through the conserved F or W. Fields, in order: J gene, clone size, D gene, V gene, CDR3 DNA, CDR3 protein. The D gene is left open where the match is weak. Not every row has a clone size; where given, it reads once, few, many or a size class.

TRBJ2-7,NA,NA,TRBV27,TGTGCCAGCAGTGTCACTCGACAGGAGTCCTACGAGCAGTACTTC,CASSVTRQESYEQYF
TRBJ2-2,NA,TRBD2,TRBV5-8,TGTGCCAGCAGCTTGGACCGCGGGGGAGGCACCGGGGAGCTGTTTTTT,CASSLDRGGGTGELFF
TRBJ2-3,NA,TRBD2,TRBV2,TGTGCCAGCCGGGAGCGGGGGGACGGCGCAGATACGCAGTATTTT,CASRERGDGADTQYF
TRBJ1-1,NA,NA,TRBV27,TGTGCCAGCAGTTTTCAGCGGTGGACTGAAGCTTTCTTT,CASSFQRWTEAFF
TRBJ2-1,NA,TRBD2,TRBV6-5,TGTGCCAGCAGTTACTCAGGGGAGGGCCTCAATGAGCAGTTCTTC,CASSYSGEGLNEQFF
TRBJ2-7,NA,TRBD1,TRBV7-2,TGTGCCAGCAGCTTACCGGGGACAGGGGAAGGCTACGAGCAGTACTTC,CASSLPGTGEGYEQYF
TRBJ1-1,NA,NA,TRBV7-2,TGTGCCAGCAGCATAACAAGGAACACTGAAGCTTTCTTT,CASSITRNTEAFF
TRBJ1-2,once,NA,TRBV6-2/TRBV6-3,TGTGCCAGCAGTCAACAGGGTTCCTATGGCTACACCTTC,CASSQQGSYGYTF
TRBJ2-3,NA,NA,TRBV7-9,TGTGCCAGCAGCTCCGTCACAGATACGCAGTATTTT,CASSSVTDTQYF
TRBJ2-1,NA,TRBD1,TRBV5-1,TGCGCCAGCAGCAGCCTAGGACAGGGGAGGGTGAATGAGCAGTTCTTC,CASSSLGQGRVNEQFF
TRBJ2-7,few,NA,TRBV7-8,TGTGCCAGCAGCTACAGACCCGCTCGAGAGCAGTACTTC,CASSYRPAREQYF
TRBJ1-1,NA,NA,TRBV28,TGTGCCAGCGGGTGGGAAATGGGAGAATTCACTGAAGCTTTCTTT,CASGWEMGEFTEAFF
TRBJ2-7,NA,NA,TRBV7-2,TGTGCCAGCAGCCCAGGGATGGGACTCGAGCAGTACTTC,CASSPGMGLEQYF
TRBJ1-6,NA,NA,TRBV7-3,TGTGCCAGCAGCTTAAAAGGGGGTAATGGATATTCACCCCTCCACTTT,CASSLKGGNGYSPLHF
TRBJ2-5,NA,TRBD2,TRBV4-3,TGCGCCAGCAGCCAAGATAGGGGCGGGAGGGCAGAGACCCAGTACTTC,CASSQDRGGRAETQYF
TRBJ1-5,NA,TRBD1,TRBV2,TGTGCCAGCAGGACAGGGGGCTCAGGTCAGCCCCAGCATTTT,CASRTGGSGQPQHF
TRBJ2-3,NA,TRBD1,TRBV27,TGTGCCAGCACGTCAGGGGGCAGGTGGACTCCGGATACGCAGTATTTT,CASTSGGRWTPDTQYF
TRBJ1-2,NA,TRBD1,TRBV6-4,TGTGCCAGCAGTAGGGACAGCGGACTCTATGGCTACACCTTC,CASSRDSGLYGYTF
TRBJ1-3,NA,NA,TRBV4-1,TGCGCCAGCAGCCAAGAAAAGGCAGGGACTGGAAACACCATATATTTT,CASSQEKAGTGNTIYF
TRBJ2-5,NA,TRBD1,TRBV11-3,TGTGCCAGCAGCGCAGGGACAGGGAAACTTCAAGAGACCCAGTACTTC,CASSAGTGKLQETQYF
TRBJ2-7,NA,NA,TRBV28,TGTGCCAGCAGTTCACAGGGCCCCGAGCAGTACTTC,CASSSQGPEQYF
TRBJ1-2,NA,NA,TRBV7-9,TGTGCCAGCAGCTTAGGACAGGCGGCAGGGCATGGCTACACCTTC,CASSLGQAAGHGYTF
TRBJ1-1,once,TRBD1,TRBV28,TGTGCCAGCAGTTTATCCCGGACAGGGGGCACTGAAGCTTTCTTT,CASSLSRTGGTEAFF
TRBJ1-2,NA,NA,TRBV4-2,TGTGCCAGCAGCCCCCCCCAGGGGACCTATGGCTACACCTTC,CASSPPQGTYGYTF
TRBJ1-3,NA,TRBD1,TRBV14,TGTGCCAGCAGCCCTATCCCGGGGACAGGACCTGATACCTCTGGAAACACCATATATTTT,CASSPIPGTGPDTSGNTIYF
TRBJ2-3,NA,TRBD2,TRBV4-2,TGTGCCAGCAGTTCTAGCGGGGCCCTGGAGGATACGCAGTATTTT,CASSSSGALEDTQYF
TRBJ2-1,NA,TRBD1,TRBV6-5,TGTGCCAGCAGTTACGGGGGACAGGGGTACAATGAGCAGTTCTTC,CASSYGGQGYNEQFF
TRBJ1-6,NA,NA,TRBV5-6,TGTGCCAGCAGCTCCATTCGGGCCTATAATTCACCCCTCCACTTT,CASSSIRAYNSPLHF
TRBJ1-1,NA,NA,TRBV30,TGTGCCTGGGCCAATTCGAGACTGGGGAACACTGAAGCTTTCTTT,CAWANSRLGNTEAFF
TRBJ1-5,NA,NA,TRBV5-6,TGTGCCAGCAGCTTGGGGCGGGGTTTCAATCAGCCCCAGCATTTT,CASSLGRGFNQPQHF
TRBJ2-1,NA,TRBD2,TRBV19,TGTGCCAGTAGTACTCCGCTAGCGGGAGGGCCGTCCTACAATGAGCAGTTCTTC,CASSTPLAGGPSYNEQFF
TRBJ1-6,NA,NA,TRBV7-9,TGTGCCAGCAGCCCTGTCGGGCAGGGGAACTCACCCCTCCACTTT,CASSPVGQGNSPLHF
TRBJ2-1,NA,TRBD2,TRBV4-3,TGCGCCAGCAGCCAAGAATTAGTTCGGGTGGGGGGGATTACCTACAATGAGCAGTTCTTC,CASSQELVRVGGITYNEQFF
TRBJ1-2,NA,TRBD1,TRBV6-1,TGTGCCAGCAGTGAAGCTCGGGACAGGGCCTATGGCTACACCTTC,CASSEARDRAYGYTF
TRBJ2-7,NA,TRBD1,TRBV6-5,TGTGCCAGCAGTTACCGACAGGGATTTAGCTCCTACGAGCAGTACTTC,CASSYRQGFSSYEQYF
TRBJ1-1,few,TRBD1,TRBV28,TGTGCCAGCACCAACGGACAGGGTGCGTCTGAAGCTTTCTTT,CASTNGQGASEAFF
TRBJ2-3,NA,TRBD2,TRBV27,TGTGCCAGCAGTTTATCGCCAACTAGCGGGAGCACAGATACGCAGTATTTT,CASSLSPTSGSTDTQYF
TRBJ1-1,NA,NA,TRBV5-1,TGCGCCAGCAGCGGTGTAGCGGGGTTGGGCACTGAAGCTTTCTTT,CASSGVAGLGTEAFF
TRBJ1-5,once,TRBD1,TRBV7-9,TGTGCCAGCAGTGCCGGGACAGGGAATCAGCCCCAGCATTTT,CASSAGTGNQPQHF
TRBJ2-1,NA,TRBD1,TRBV5-8,TGTGCCAGCAGCTTGGGGACAGGGGGCGGGGATGAGCAGTTCTTC,CASSLGTGGGDEQFF
TRBJ2-4,NA,NA,TRBV18,TGTGCCAGCTCACAACGGACAGCCCAATGGGACACACAAGGACACATTCAGTACTTC,CASSQRTAQWDTQGHIQYF
TRBJ2-1,NA,NA,TRBV12-3/TRBV12-4,TGTGCCAGCAGTCCAGTAGCGAACAATGAGCAGTTCTTC,CASSPVANNEQFF